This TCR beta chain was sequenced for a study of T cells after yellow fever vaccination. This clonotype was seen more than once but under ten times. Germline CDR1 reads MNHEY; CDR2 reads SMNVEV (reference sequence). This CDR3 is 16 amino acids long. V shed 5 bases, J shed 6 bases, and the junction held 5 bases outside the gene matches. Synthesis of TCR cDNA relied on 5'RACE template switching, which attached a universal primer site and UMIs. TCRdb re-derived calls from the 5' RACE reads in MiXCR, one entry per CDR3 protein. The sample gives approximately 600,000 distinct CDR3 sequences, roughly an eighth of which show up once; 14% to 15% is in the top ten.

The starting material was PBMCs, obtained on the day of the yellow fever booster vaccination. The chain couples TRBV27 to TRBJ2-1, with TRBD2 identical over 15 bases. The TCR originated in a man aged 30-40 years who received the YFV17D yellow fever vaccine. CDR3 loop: CASSPGTSGRSNEQFF. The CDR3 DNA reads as TGTGCCAGCAGTCCTGGGACTAGCGGGAGGAGCAATGAGCAGTTCTTC.